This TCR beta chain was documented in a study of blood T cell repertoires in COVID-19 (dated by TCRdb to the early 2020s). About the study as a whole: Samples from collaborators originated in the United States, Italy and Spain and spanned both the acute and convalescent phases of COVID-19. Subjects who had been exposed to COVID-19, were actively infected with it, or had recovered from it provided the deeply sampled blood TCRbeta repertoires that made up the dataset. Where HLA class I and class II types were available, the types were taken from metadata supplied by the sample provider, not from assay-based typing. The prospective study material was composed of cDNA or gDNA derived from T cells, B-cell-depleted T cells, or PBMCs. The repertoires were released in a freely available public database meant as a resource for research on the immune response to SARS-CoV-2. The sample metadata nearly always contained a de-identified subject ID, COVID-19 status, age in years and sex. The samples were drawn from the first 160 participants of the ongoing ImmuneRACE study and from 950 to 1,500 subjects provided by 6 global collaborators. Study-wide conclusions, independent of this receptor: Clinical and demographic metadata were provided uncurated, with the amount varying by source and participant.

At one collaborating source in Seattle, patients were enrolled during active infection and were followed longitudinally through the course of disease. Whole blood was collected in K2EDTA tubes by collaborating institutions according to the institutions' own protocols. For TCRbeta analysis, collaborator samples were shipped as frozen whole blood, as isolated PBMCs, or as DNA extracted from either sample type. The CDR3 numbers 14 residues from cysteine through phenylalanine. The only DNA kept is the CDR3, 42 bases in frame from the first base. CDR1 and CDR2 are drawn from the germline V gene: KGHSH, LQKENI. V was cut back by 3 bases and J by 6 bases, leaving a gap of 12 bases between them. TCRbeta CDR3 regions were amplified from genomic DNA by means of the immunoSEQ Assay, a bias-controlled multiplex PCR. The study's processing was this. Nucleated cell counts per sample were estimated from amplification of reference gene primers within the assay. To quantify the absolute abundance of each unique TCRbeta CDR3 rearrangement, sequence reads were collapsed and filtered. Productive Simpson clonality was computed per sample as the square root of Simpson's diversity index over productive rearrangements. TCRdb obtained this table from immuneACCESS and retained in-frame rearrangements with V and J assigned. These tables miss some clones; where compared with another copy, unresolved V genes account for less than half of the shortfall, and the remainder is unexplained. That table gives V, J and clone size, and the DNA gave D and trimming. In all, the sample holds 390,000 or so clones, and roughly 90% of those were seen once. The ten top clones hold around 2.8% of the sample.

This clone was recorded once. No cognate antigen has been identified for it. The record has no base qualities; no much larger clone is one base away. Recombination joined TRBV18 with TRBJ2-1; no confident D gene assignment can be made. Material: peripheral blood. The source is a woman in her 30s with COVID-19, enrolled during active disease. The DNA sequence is TGTGCCAGCTCACCTCCTTCGAGGCGCAATGAGCAGTTCTTC. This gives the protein CASSPPSRRNEQFF.